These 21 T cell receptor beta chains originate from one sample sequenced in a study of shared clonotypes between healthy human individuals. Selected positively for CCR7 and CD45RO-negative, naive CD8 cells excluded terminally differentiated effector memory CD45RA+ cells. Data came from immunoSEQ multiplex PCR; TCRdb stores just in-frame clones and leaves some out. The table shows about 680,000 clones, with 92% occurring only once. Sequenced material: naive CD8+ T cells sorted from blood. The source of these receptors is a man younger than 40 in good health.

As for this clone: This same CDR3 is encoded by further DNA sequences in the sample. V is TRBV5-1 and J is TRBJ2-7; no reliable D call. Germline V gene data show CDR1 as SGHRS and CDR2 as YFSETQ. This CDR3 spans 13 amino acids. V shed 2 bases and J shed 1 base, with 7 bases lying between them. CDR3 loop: CASSLETSYEQYF. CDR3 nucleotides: TGCGCCAGCAGCTTAGAGACTTCCTACGAGCAGTACTTC.

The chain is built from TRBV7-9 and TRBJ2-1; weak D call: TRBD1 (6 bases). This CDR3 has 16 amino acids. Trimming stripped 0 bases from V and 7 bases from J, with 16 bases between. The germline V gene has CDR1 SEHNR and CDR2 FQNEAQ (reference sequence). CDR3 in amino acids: CASSLAGIGTTNEQFF. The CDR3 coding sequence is TGTGCCAGCAGCTTAGCAGGGATTGGGACAACGAATGAGCAGTTCTTC.

The CDR3 loop is CASSEAAGTSYGREQYF. In nucleotides, the CDR3 is TGTGCCAGCAGTGAAGCGGCCGGGACTAGTTATGGTAGGGAGCAGTACTTC. J is TRBJ2-7 and V is TRBV27; 8 nucleotides align to TRBD2. Germline V gene data show CDR1 as MNHEY and CDR2 as SMNVEV (reference sequence). The length of the CDR3 is 17 residues. The junction had 19 bases not matched to a gene; V was cut back by 5 bases and J by 7 bases.

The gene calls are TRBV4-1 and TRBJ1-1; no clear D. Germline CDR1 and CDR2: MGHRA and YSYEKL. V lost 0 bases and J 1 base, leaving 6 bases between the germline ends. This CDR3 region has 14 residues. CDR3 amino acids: CASSQDLQNTEAFF. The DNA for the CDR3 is TGCGCCAGCAGCCAAGATCTACAGAACACTGAAGCTTTCTTT.

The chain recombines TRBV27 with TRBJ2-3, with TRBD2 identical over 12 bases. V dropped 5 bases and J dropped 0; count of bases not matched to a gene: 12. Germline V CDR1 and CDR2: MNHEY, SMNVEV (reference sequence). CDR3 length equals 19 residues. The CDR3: CASSPRSSGRVTSTDTQYF. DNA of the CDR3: TGTGCCAGCAGTCCAAGATCTAGCGGGAGGGTTACTAGCACAGATACGCAGTATTTT.

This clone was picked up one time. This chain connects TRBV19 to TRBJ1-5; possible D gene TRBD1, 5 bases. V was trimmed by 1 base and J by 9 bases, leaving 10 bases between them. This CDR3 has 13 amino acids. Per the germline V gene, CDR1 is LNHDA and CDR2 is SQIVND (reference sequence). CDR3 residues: CASSIGGAGPQHF. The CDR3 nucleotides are TGTGCCAGTAGTATAGGAGGGGCTGGGCCCCAGCATTTT.

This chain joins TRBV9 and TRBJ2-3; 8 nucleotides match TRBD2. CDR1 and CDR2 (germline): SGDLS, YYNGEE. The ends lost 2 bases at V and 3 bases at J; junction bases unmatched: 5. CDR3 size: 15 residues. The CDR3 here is CASSVGAGATDTQYF. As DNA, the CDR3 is TGTGCCAGCAGCGTCGGAGCGGGAGCAACAGATACGCAGTATTTT.

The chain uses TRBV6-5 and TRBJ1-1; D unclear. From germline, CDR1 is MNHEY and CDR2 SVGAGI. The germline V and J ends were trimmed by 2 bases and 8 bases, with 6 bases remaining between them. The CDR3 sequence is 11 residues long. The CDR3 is CASSYVGEAFF. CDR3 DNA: TGTGCCAGCAGTTACGTGGGAGAAGCTTTCTTT.

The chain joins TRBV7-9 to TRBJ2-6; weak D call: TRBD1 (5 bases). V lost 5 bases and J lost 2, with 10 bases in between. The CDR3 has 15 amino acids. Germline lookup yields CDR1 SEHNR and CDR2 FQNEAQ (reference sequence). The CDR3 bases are TGTGCCAGCAGCCCTCAGGGTGCTGGGGCCAACGTCCTGACTTTC. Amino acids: CASSPQGAGANVLTF.

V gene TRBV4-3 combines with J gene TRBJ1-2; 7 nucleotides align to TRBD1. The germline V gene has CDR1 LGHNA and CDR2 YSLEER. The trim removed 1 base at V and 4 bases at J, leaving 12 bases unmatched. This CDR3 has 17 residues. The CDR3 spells CASSQGVGGLSTYGYTF. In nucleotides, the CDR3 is TGCGCCAGCAGCCAAGGGGTAGGGGGCCTCTCAACCTATGGCTACACCTTC.

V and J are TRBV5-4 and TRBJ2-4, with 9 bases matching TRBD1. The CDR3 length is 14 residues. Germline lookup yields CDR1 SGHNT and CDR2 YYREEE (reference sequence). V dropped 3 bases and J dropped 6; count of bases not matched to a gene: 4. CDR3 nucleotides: TGTGCCAGCAGCTCCGGGACAGGGTTAAACATTCAGTACTTC. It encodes CASSSGTGLNIQYF.

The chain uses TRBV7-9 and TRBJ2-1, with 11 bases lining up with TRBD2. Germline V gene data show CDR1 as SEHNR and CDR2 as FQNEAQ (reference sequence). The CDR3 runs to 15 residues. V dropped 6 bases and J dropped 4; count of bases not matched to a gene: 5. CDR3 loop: CASRSTSGGYNEQFF. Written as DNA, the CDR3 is TGTGCCAGCAGGTCCACTAGCGGGGGTTACAATGAGCAGTTCTTC.

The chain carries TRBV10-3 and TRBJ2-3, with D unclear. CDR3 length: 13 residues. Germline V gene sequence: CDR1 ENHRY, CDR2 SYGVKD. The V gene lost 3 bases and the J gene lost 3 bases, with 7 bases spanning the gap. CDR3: CAISEEATDTQYF. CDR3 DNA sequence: TGTGCCATCAGTGAAGAGGCAACAGATACGCAGTATTTT.

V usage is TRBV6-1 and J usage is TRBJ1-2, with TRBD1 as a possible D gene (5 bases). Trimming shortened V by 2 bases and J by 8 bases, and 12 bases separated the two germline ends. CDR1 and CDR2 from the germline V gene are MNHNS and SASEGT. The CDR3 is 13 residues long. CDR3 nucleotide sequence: TGTGCCAGCAGTGAAATCGGGGGACCCGGCTACACCTTC. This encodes CASSEIGGPGYTF.

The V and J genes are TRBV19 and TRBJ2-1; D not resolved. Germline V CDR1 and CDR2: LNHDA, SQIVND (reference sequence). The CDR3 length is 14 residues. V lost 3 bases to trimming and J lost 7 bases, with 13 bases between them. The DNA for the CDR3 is TGTGCCAGTAGTATGCTACATCAGGTGAATGAGCAGTTCTTC. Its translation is CASSMLHQVNEQFF.

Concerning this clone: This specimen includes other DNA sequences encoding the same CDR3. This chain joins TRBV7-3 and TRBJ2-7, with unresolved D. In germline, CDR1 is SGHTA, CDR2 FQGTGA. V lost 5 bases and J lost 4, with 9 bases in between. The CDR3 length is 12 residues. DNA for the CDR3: TGTGCCAGCAGCCCCGATGGGTACGAGCAGTACTTC. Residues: CASSPDGYEQYF.

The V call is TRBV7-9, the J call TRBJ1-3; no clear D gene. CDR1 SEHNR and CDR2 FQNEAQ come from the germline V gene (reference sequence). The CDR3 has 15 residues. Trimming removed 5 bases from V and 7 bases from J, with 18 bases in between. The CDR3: CASSPPAGFGNTIYF. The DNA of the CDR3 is TGTGCCAGCAGCCCGCCTGCAGGCTTTGGGAACACCATATATTTT.

The CDR3 DNA sequence: TGTGCCAGCAGCCCTCAAGGGGGTACCGGGGAGCTGTTTTTT. Protein: CASSPQGGTGELFF. This sequence joins TRBV4-2 and TRBJ2-2; TRBD1 is a possible D gene (6 bases). The CDR3 extends over 14 amino acids. V lost 4 bases and J lost 5, with 11 bases in between. The germline gives CDR1 LGHNA, CDR2 YNFKEQ.

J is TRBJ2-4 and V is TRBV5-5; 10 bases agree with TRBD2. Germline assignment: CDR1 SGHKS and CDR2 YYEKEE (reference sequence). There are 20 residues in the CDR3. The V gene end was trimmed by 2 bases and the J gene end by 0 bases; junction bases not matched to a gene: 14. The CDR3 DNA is TGTGCCAGCAGCTTTTCGAGGGTCGGAGCGGGAGGGCCAGCCAAAAACATTCAGTACTTC. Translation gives CASSFSRVGAGGPAKNIQYF.

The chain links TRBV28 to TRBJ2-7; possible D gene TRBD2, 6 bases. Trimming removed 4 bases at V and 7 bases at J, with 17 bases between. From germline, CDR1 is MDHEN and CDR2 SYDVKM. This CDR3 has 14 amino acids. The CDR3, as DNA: TGTGCCAGCAGTTATGGGGACTCGATTTTTGAGCAGTACTTC. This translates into CASSYGDSIFEQYF.

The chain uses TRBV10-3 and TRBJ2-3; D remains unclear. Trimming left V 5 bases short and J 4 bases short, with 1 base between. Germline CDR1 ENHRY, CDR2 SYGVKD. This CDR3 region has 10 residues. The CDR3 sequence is CAISSDTQYF. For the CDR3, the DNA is TGTGCCATCAGTTCAGATACGCAGTATTTT.